Below are 14 T cell receptor beta chains sequenced from a single sample in a study of T cell repertoires in cytomegalovirus infection. One entry per CDR3 protein, called by TCRdb with MiXCR from the reads. The sample has hundreds of thousands of distinct CDR3 sequences, about 33% seen once. Source material: PBMCs. The source of these receptors is a human donor in good health (CMV status not recorded). Some clones in this sample may be carry-over from other donors' samples.

This chain uses TRBV12-3 or TRBV12-4 with TRBJ1-1; maybe TRBD1 (6 bases). The ends were cut back, 2 bases at V and 6 bases at J, with 7 bases in the middle. This CDR3 is built from 12 residues. The DNA for the CDR3 is TGTGCCAGCAGTTTAAACAGGGCTGAAGCTTTCTTT. Translated, it gives CASSLNRAEAFF.

CDR3 residues: CSARGQGSNQPQHF. The CDR3 DNA is TGCAGTGCTAGAGGGCAGGGAAGCAATCAGCCCCAGCATTTT. This chain joins TRBV20-1 and TRBJ1-5; maybe TRBD1 (5 bases). The CDR3 sequence is 14 residues long. Germline values: CDR1 DFQATT, CDR2 SNEGSKA (reference sequence). The germline V and J ends were trimmed by 1 base and 1 base, with 8 bases remaining between them.

This clonotype turned up a few times. The rearrangement joins TRBV27 to TRBJ1-4, with 7 bases that match TRBD1. Germline CDR1 reads MNHEY; CDR2 reads SMNVEV (reference sequence). This CDR3 comprises 14 residues. V was clipped by 6 bases and J by 10 bases; unmatched bases: 11. The CDR3 nucleotides are TGTGCCAGCAGACTACAGGGGCCCCAAGGAAAACTGTTTTTT. Translating it yields CASRLQGPQGKLFF.

J is TRBJ2-1 and V is TRBV6-5; the match to TRBD2 covers 10 bases. The CDR3 has 17 amino acids. V shed 2 bases, J shed 9 bases, and the junction held 13 bases outside the gene matches. The germline V gene has CDR1 MNHEY and CDR2 SVGAGI. In nucleotides, the CDR3 is TGTGCCAGCAGTTACAAGTCCAGGACTAGCGGCCACTTTGAGCAGTTCTTC. It is translated as CASSYKSRTSGHFEQFF.

This clonotype was found a few times. The J gene is TRBJ2-5, the V gene TRBV6-8, with 8 bases aligning to TRBD1. V shed 5 bases and J 9 bases; nucleotides not matched to a gene: 2. Germline loops: CDR1 MNHGY, CDR2 SAAAGT. This CDR3 region has 11 residues. The CDR3 region has the DNA TGTGCCAGCAGTAACAGGGGGGCCCAGTACTTC. It is translated as CASSNRGAQYF.

This chain joins TRBV27 and TRBJ1-5; D call uncertain. Trimming stripped 6 bases from V and 7 bases from J, with 13 bases between. Germline lookup yields CDR1 MNHEY and CDR2 SMNVEV (reference sequence). The CDR3 sequence is 13 residues long. The CDR3 coding sequence is TGTGCCAGCAGCGGGCAACTCGGGCAGCCCCAGCATTTT. Translating gives CASSGQLGQPQHF.

V gene TRBV6-8 combines with J gene TRBJ2-1; TRBD1 matches at 7 bases. Germline V gene sequence: CDR1 MNHGY, CDR2 SAAAGT. The CDR3 contains 16 residues. The V gene end was trimmed by 6 bases and the J gene end by 2 bases; junction bases not matched to a gene: 10. CDR3 amino acids: CASSGAGDSAYNEQFF. CDR3 DNA: TGTGCCAGCAGCGGGGCCGGGGACAGCGCCTACAATGAGCAGTTCTTC.

In DNA, the CDR3 is TGCAGTGCTAGAGTTGCGGGGGCTAATATTGAGACCCAGTACTTC. Residues: CSARVAGANIETQYF. The V call is TRBV20-1, the J call TRBJ2-5, with D perhaps matching TRBD2 (7 bases). Germline CDR1 DFQATT, CDR2 SNEGSKA (reference sequence). V was pared by 1 base and J by 5 bases, with 17 bases between. The CDR3 has 15 amino acids.

This chain uses TRBV7-3 with TRBJ2-5; possibly TRBD2 for D (5 bases). The V gene's germline CDR1 is SGHTA and CDR2 FQGTGA. With 0 bases removed from V and 2 bases from J, the gap between germline ends came to 7 bases. This CDR3 region has 14 residues. This chain's CDR3 is CASSLTGRQETQYF. The CDR3 DNA sequence: TGTGCCAGCAGCTTAACAGGGAGACAAGAGACCCAGTACTTC.

Remarks on this clonotype: As the CDR3 is not closed by the conserved phenylalanine or tryptophan, this likely results from a read error. The chain employs TRBV6-5 and TRBJ2-1, with TRBD2 matching 12 bases. The length of the CDR3 is 17 residues. Per germline, CDR1 MNHEY and CDR2 SVGAGI. The junction had 9 bases not matched to a gene; V was cut back by 2 bases and J by 7 bases. The CDR3 sequence: CASSYRSLAGGRNEQFL. The CDR3 DNA reads as TGTGCCAGCAGTTACCGAAGTCTAGCGGGGGGGCGGAATGAGCAGTTCTTA.

The J gene is TRBJ1-2, the V gene TRBV7-2, with 9 bases that match TRBD1. Per the germline V gene, CDR1 is SGHTA and CDR2 is FQGNSA. With V trimmed by 5 bases and J by 3 bases, 13 bases remained unmatched. There are 17 residues in the CDR3. CDR3 nucleotides: TGTGCCAGCAGCGACCGGGACAGGGCCCCTTTGGACTATGGCTACACCTTC. Protein product: CASSDRDRAPLDYGYTF.

In this sample, this clonotype turned up many times. The chain employs TRBV12-3 or TRBV12-4 and TRBJ2-2; 11 nucleotides align to TRBD2. The CDR3 runs to 16 residues. Unmatched junction bases numbered 7, after V lost 6 bases and J lost 4 bases. The CDR3 sequence: CASSLSGGVRTGELFF. The CDR3 region has the DNA TGTGCCAGCAGCCTTAGCGGGGGGGTCCGCACCGGGGAGCTGTTTTTT.

The CDR3, as DNA: TGTGCCAGCAGCTTCCTGGGGGGGCAATCGGGAGCCCAGCATTTT. Amino acids: CASSFLGGQSGAQHF. The genes are TRBV7-2 and TRBJ1-5; D is perhaps TRBD1 (6 bases). Germline V CDR1 and CDR2: SGHTA, FQGNSA. Trimming took off 3 bases at V and 11 bases at J, with 20 bases between the two ends. This CDR3 has 15 residues.

The chain links TRBV20-1 to TRBJ2-3, with TRBD1 matching 8 bases. Germline CDR1 is DFQATT and CDR2 is SNEGSKA (reference sequence). This CDR3 spans 16 amino acids. The J segment lost 0 bases and the V segment lost 5 bases, leaving 10 bases of the junction unmatched. The CDR3 reads CSASDRVLISTDTQYF. The CDR3 DNA is TGCAGTGCTTCGGACAGGGTCCTTATTAGCACAGATACGCAGTATTTT.